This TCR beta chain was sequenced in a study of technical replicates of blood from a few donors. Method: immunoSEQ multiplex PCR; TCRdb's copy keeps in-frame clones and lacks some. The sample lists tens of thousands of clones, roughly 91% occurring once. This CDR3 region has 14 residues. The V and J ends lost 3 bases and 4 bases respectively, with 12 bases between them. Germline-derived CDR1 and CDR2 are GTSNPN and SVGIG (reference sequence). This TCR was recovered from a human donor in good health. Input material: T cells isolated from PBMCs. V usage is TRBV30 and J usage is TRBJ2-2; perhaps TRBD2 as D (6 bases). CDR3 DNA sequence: TGTGCCTGGAGACTAGCAGCCTTCACCGGGGAGCTGTTTTTT. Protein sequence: CAWRLAAFTGELFF.